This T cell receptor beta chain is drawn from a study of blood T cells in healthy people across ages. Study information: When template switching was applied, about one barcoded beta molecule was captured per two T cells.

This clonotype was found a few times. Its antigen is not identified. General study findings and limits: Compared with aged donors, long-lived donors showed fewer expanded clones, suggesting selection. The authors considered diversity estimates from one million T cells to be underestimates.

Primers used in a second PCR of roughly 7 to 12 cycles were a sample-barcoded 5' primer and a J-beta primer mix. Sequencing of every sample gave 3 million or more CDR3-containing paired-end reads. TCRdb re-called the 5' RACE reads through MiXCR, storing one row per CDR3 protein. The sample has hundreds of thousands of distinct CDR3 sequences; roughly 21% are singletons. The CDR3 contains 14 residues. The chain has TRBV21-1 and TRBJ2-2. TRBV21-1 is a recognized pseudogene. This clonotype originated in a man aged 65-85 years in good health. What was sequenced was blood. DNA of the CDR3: TGTGCCAGCACCAGACCCGCGAACACCGGGGAGCTGTTTTTT. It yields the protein CASTRPANTGELFF.